This is a list of T cell receptor beta chains from one sample in a study of vaccination and CD4 T cells after COVID-19. These receptors are not linked to any known antigen. TCRdb fed the PCR reads into MiXCR, producing one record per CDR3 protein. The repertoire includes about 27,000 distinct CDR3 sequences, about two thirds of them detected once, and about 17% sits in the top ten. The specimen was CD4+ T cells from blood, cultured in vitro, collected after SARS-CoV-2 vaccination. The receptors were sampled from a human donor who received a COVID-19 vaccine. Both conserved end residues are part of each CDR3. A D gene is named only where the DNA matches it firmly. A row's size may be missing; if present it is once, few, many or a size class.

NA TRBJ1-6 TRBV10-3 TRBD1 CAISKDRDYNSPLHF TGTGCCATCAGTAAAGACAGGGACTATAATTCACCCCTCCACTTT
NA TRBJ2-5 TRBV4-2 TRBD2 CASRPISGGPPGLETQYF TGTGCCAGCAGACCAATTAGCGGGGGCCCGCCGGGATTGGAGACCCAGTACTTC
NA TRBJ2-1 TRBV2 TRBD1 CASREGQGANNEQFF TGTGCCAGCAGGGAGGGACAGGGAGCAAACAATGAGCAGTTCTTC
NA TRBJ2-2 TRBV10-3 TRBD2 CAIGNWRGGRTGELFF TGTGCCATCGGGAATTGGCGGGGGGGCAGGACCGGGGAGCTGTTTTTT
NA TRBJ1-5 TRBV1 NA CTSSQEDRNSNQPQHF TGCACCAGCAGCCAAGAGGACAGAAATAGCAATCAGCCCCAGCATTTT
NA TRBJ1-1 TRBV29-1 NA CSAGVESTEAFF TGCAGCGCAGGCGTGGAGTCCACTGAAGCTTTCTTT
few TRBJ1-5 TRBV27 NA CASTVRGGGQPQHF TGTGCCAGCACGGTACGGGGCGGGGGTCAGCCCCAGCATTTT
once TRBJ2-6 TRBV7-3 NA CASSSKSSLSGANVLTF TGTGCCAGCAGCTCCAAATCGTCCTTATCCGGGGCCAACGTCCTGACTTTC
NA TRBJ1-2 TRBV7-2 NA CASSLTEEGYTF TGTGCCAGCAGCTTGACAGAGGAAGGCTACACCTTC
NA TRBJ2-5 TRBV10-3 TRBD1 CAISKGQEETQYF TGTGCCATCAGCAAGGGACAGGAAGAGACCCAGTACTTC
few TRBJ1-1 TRBV7-3 TRBD1 CASSLLRLGQGGTEAFF TGTGCCAGCAGCTTATTGAGATTGGGGCAGGGGGGCACTGAAGCTTTCTTT
NA TRBJ1-2 TRBV19 NA CASSITGYGYTF TGTGCCAGTAGTATTACAGGGTATGGCTACACCTTC
NA TRBJ1-4 TRBV20-1 NA CSAPRRGEEKLFF TGCAGTGCCCCGAGGCGGGGAGAAGAAAAACTGTTTTTT
once TRBJ1-5 TRBV9 NA CASSVAPNQPQHF TGTGCCAGCAGCGTAGCCCCCAATCAGCCCCAGCATTTT
NA TRBJ1-1 TRBV6-5 NA CASSYSWTNTEAFF TGTGCCAGCAGTTACTCCTGGACAAACACTGAAGCTTTCTTT
NA TRBJ2-1 TRBV20-1 TRBD2 CSADTISGGDNEQFF TGCAGTGCTGACACCATAAGCGGGGGGGACAATGAGCAGTTCTTC
NA TRBJ1-1 TRBV6-1 NA CASSAPGGRMNTEAFF TGTGCCAGCAGTGCACCGGGGGGCCGGATGAACACTGAAGCTTTCTTT
few TRBJ1-5 TRBV27 NA CASSLYRAGNQPQHF TGTGCCAGCAGTTTATACAGGGCGGGAAATCAGCCCCAGCATTTT
few TRBJ2-5 TRBV24-1 TRBD1 CATSEPQGVEETQYF TGTGCCACCAGTGAGCCACAGGGGGTAGAAGAGACCCAGTACTTC
NA TRBJ1-6 TRBV30 NA CAWTFGTASSYNSPFHF TGTGCCTGGACGTTCGGGACGGCGAGCTCCTATAATTCACCCTTCCACTTT
NA TRBJ1-5 TRBV12-3/TRBV12-4 NA CASSFSGGNQPQHF TGTGCCAGCAGTTTCTCAGGGGGCAATCAGCCCCAGCATTTT
NA TRBJ1-1 TRBV5-1 TRBD1 CASSLGAGQELNTEAFF TGCGCCAGCAGCTTGGGAGCGGGACAGGAGCTGAACACTGAAGCTTTCTTT